This is a list of T cell receptor beta chains from one sample in a study of blood T cell repertoires in COVID-19. Repertoires were generated with immunoSEQ multiplex PCR, while TCRdb's copy carries only in-frame clones and drops some. In the table there are tens of thousands of clones, roughly 91% of which are singletons. Sequencing input: peripheral blood. The receptors shown here come from a human donor in a cohort sampled during active COVID-19. Each CDR3 is given without its conserved first and last residue. Not all rows give a size; the values are once, few, many and, for expanded clones, a class.

CDR3	size	V	J
ASKRSDTGGYYGYT	-	TRBV9	TRBJ1-2
ASTGTHTGELF	-	TRBV2	TRBJ2-2
ASSTTWTSGRSSYNEQF	-	TRBV27	TRBJ2-1
ASSLGSGGEQY	-	TRBV5-1	TRBJ2-7
ASSAPWGQARGYEQY	-	TRBV6-1	TRBJ2-7
SATTGLYEQY	once	TRBV29-1	TRBJ2-7
ASSLATGRSSYNEQF	few	TRBV7-9	TRBJ2-1
ASSQETGGRTEAF	-	TRBV3-1/TRBV3-2	TRBJ1-1
ASSREQY	-	TRBV6-4	TRBJ2-7
ASSLGTGNYNEQF	-	TRBV5-1	TRBJ2-1
ASSKRGKVQPQH	-	TRBV19	TRBJ1-5
ASSPLGTEAF	-	TRBV3-1/TRBV3-2	TRBJ1-1
ASRVTENYGYT	-	TRBV19	TRBJ1-2
SVGLKEETQY	-	TRBV29-1	TRBJ2-5
ASSKRTGGENTEAF	-	TRBV19	TRBJ1-1
AWVSGNTEAF	-	TRBV30	TRBJ1-1
ASTDRDRGRQPQH	-	TRBV6-5	TRBJ1-5
ASTPRAGGYPGTDTQY	-	TRBV2	TRBJ2-3
ASIPGTGPPLSYEQY	few	TRBV6-4	TRBJ2-7
ASSLDRGAYEQY	-	TRBV11-3	TRBJ2-7
ASGPPRRGRTEAF	-	TRBV2	TRBJ1-1
ASSWDYYNEQF	-	TRBV5-4	TRBJ2-1
ASSKERSSGNTIY	once	TRBV21-1	TRBJ1-3
ASSEARKRLFDTQY	-	TRBV6-1	TRBJ2-3
ASSPEGTSTDTQY	-	TRBV7-9	TRBJ2-3
ASSYSGSEQY	-	TRBV6-5	TRBJ2-7
ASSQYQGTGELF	-	TRBV7-3	TRBJ2-2
ASTTGATLAEAF	few	TRBV5-1	TRBJ1-1